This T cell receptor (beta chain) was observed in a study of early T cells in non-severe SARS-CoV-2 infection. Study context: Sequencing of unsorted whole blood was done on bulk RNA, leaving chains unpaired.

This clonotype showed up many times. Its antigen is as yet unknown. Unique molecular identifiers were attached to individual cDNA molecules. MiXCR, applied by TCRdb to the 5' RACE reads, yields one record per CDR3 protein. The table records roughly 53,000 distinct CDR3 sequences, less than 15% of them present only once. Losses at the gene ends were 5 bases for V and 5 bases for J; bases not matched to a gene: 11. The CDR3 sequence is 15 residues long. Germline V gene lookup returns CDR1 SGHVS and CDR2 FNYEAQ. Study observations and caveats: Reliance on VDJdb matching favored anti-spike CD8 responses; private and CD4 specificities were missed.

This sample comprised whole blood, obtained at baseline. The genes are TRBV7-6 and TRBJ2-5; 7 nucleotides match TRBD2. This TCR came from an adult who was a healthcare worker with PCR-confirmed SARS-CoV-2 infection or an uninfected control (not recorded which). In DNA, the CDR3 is TGTGCCAGCAGCCGCACAGGACTAGTTCTGGAGACCCAGTACTTC. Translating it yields CASSRTGLVLETQYF. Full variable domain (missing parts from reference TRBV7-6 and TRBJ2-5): GAGVSQSPRYKVTKRGQDVALRCDPISGHVSLYWYRQALGQGPEFLTYFNYEAQQDKSGLPNDRFSAERPEGSISTLTIQRTEQRDSAMYRCASSRTGLVLETQYFGPGTRLLVL.